This is a list of T cell receptor beta chains from one sample in a study of blood T cell repertoires in COVID-19. The assay was immunoSEQ multiplex PCR, and TCRdb's table has in-frame clones only and misses some. Of fewer than 250,000 clones in the sample, approximately 80% were seen once. The sample consisted of peripheral blood. The receptor set was obtained from a woman older than 75 with COVID-19, enrolled during active disease. The CDR3 runs from the conserved cysteine through the conserved F or W. A D gene is named only where the DNA matches it firmly. The size of a clone is reported for some rows only, either as once, few or many, or as a class for expanded clones.

>TRBV7-8|-|TRBJ2-1|-
TGTGCCAGCGCGGGGAACGAGCAGTTCTTC
CASAGNEQFF
>TRBV3-1/TRBV3-2|-|TRBJ2-7|-
TGTGCCAGCAGCCAAGATGGGGTCAGGGGCCACGAGCAGTACTTC
CASSQDGVRGHEQYF
>TRBV7-2|-|TRBJ2-5|-
TGTGCCAGCAGCCCTGATGGAGGACTTCGAGAGACCCAGTACTTC
CASSPDGGLRETQYF
>TRBV29-1|-|TRBJ1-1|-
TGCAGCGTTGAGGTTCTGGGGGGGATGAACACTGAAGCTTTCTTT
CSVEVLGGMNTEAFF
>TRBV28|-|TRBJ1-5|-
TGTGCCAGCCACCGACAGTCGTCTCAGCCCCAGCATTTT
CASHRQSSQPQHF
>TRBV12-3/TRBV12-4|-|TRBJ2-5|TRBD1
TGTGCCGCCGCTCGGGACAGTCAAGAGACCCAGTACTTC
CAAARDSQETQYF
>TRBV5-1|-|TRBJ1-2|-
TGCGCCAGCAGCTTGGCGCCTTCTTCGAGCTATGGCTACACCTTC
CASSLAPSSSYGYTF
>TRBV7-2|few|TRBJ1-2|TRBD1
TGTGCCAGCAGCGCATTCGACAGGGACCATGGCTACACCTTC
CASSAFDRDHGYTF
>TRBV11-3|-|TRBJ2-7|TRBD2
TGTGCCAGCAGCCTTGGACTAGACCGTGGCGAGCAGTACTTC
CASSLGLDRGEQYF
>TRBV7-9|-|TRBJ2-2|TRBD1
TGTGCCAGCAGCCTCCAACGCACAGGGGGTGGCGGGGAGCTGTTTTTT
CASSLQRTGGGGELFF
>TRBV6-2/TRBV6-3|-|TRBJ1-3|TRBD1
TGTGCCAGCAGCCGGGGACAGTCCTCTGGAAACACCATATATTTT
CASSRGQSSGNTIYF
>TRBV10-2|-|TRBJ1-3|-
TGCGCCAGCAGTGAGCCTTCTGGAAACACCATATATTTT
CASSEPSGNTIYF
>TRBV30|-|TRBJ1-3|-
TGTGCCTGGAGTGTCCCCGACGGGAACACCATATATTTT
CAWSVPDGNTIYF
>TRBV2|-|TRBJ1-5|-
TGTGCCAGCAGTGTACAGAATCAGCCCCAGCATTTT
CASSVQNQPQHF
>TRBV11-2|-|TRBJ1-2|TRBD1
TGTGCCAGCAGCTTATACAGGACAGGGTGGGATGGCTACACCTTC
CASSLYRTGWDGYTF
>TRBV7-9|-|TRBJ2-2|TRBD1
TGTGCCACCTATAAGGGGGCGGACACCGGGGAGCTGTTTTTT
CATYKGADTGELFF
>TRBV3-1/TRBV3-2|-|TRBJ1-2|TRBD1
TGTGCCAGCAGCCAAGATTCGGGACAGGGAGGCGGCTACACCTTC
CASSQDSGQGGGYTF
>TRBV3-1/TRBV3-2|-|TRBJ1-1|-
TGTGCCAGCAGCCCCCCGACGAGGGCGGCGACTGAAGCTTTCTTT
CASSPPTRAATEAFF
>TRBV19|-|TRBJ1-5|-
TGTGCCAGTAGTAGAGGGTACAATCAGCCCCAGCATTTT
CASSRGYNQPQHF
>TRBV19|-|TRBJ2-1|TRBD1
TGTGCCAGACCCCTGGGACAGGAGACCTACAATGAGCAGTTCTTC
CARPLGQETYNEQFF
>TRBV5-5|-|TRBJ1-6|-
TGTGCCAGCAGCTTGGAGTACAGAAGCTCCTATAATTCACCCCTCCACTTT
CASSLEYRSSYNSPLHF
>TRBV7-9|-|TRBJ1-2|-
TGTGCCAGCAGCCCACGCCGGGCAGGGCCCGATCCTGGCTACACCTTC
CASSPRRAGPDPGYTF
>TRBV4-1|-|TRBJ1-1|-
TGCGCCAGCAGCCGAGAGGGTACAGCCCTGACTATTAACACTGAAGCTTTCTTT
CASSREGTALTINTEAFF
>TRBV7-9|-|TRBJ2-3|-
TGTGCCAGCAGCCGTATCCGGGGACGGGGGGATACGCAGTATTTT
CASSRIRGRGDTQYF
>TRBV29-1|few|TRBJ1-2|TRBD1
TGCAGCGCCCGGGACAGGGCTCTCTACTATGGCTACACCTTC
CSARDRALYYGYTF
>TRBV28|once|TRBJ1-5|TRBD1
TGTGCCAGCAGTGGCGACACAGGGGGCCTAAGTCAGCCCCAGCATTTT
CASSGDTGGLSQPQHF
>TRBV18|-|TRBJ1-2|TRBD1
TGTGCCAGCTCACCCGACAGGGGGCGCGATCTTGGCTACACCTTC
CASSPDRGRDLGYTF
>TRBV19|-|TRBJ2-3|-
TGTGCCAGTAGTGGAAATAGCGTCACAGATACGCAGTATTTT
CASSGNSVTDTQYF
>TRBV4-2|-|TRBJ1-3|-
TGTGCCAGCAGGGGGACATTCGGCTCTGGAAACACCATATATTTT
CASRGTFGSGNTIYF